This T cell receptor (beta chain) came from a study of blood T cell repertoires in COVID-19. Authors' data handling: For nucleated cells, counts were estimated from reference gene primer amplification. TCRdb keeps only in-frame clones here, not all; method: immunoSEQ multiplex PCR. The V and J calls and clone size were taken over from that table, and D and trimming were inferred from the DNA. The table includes 110,000 or so clones, roughly 79% detected once. This CDR3 comprises 17 residues. Germline V gives CDR1 SGHTA, CDR2 FQGTGA. Germline trimming cut 0 bases from V and 4 bases from J; bases unmatched to any gene: 9.

The receptor was isolated from a woman aged 70-85 years with acute or convalescent COVID-19. The sequencing input was peripheral blood. This chain joins TRBV7-3 and TRBJ2-3; TRBD1 matches at 8 bases. The CDR3 spells CASSLTPGQAKADTQYF. The CDR3 region has the DNA TGTGCCAGCAGCTTAACCCCGGGACAGGCGAAGGCAGATACGCAGTATTTT.